A selection of T cell receptor beta chains follows, all from one sample in a study of shared clonotypes between healthy human individuals. Assay: immunoSEQ multiplex PCR; the TCRdb copy retains only in-frame clones and omits some. The data contain over 1.5 million clones, about 98% of them singletons. Source material: naive CD4+ T cells sorted from blood. These TCRs come from a man between 25 and 39 years old in good health. Both conserved end residues are part of each CDR3. A D gene is named only where the DNA matches it firmly.

TRBD1 TRBV9 CASNRGTANEKLFF
NA TRBV5-8 CASSSLGVGSYNEQFF
NA TRBV2 CASSDGAGETQYF
TRBD2 TRBV18 CASSPQGTRNTGELFF
NA TRBV14 CASSINSYNEQFF
NA TRBV2 CASSEGGRRTYNEQFF
TRBD2 TRBV10-3 CAISALAEGNEQFF
NA TRBV11-3 CASSLEGTGELFF
NA TRBV12-1 CASSFLPGNSNQPQHF
NA TRBV11-3 CASSFGTYEQYF
NA TRBV19 CASSKGVVAEAFF
NA TRBV5-1 CASSLVPSAGELFF
NA TRBV28 CASRTEGHTGELFF
TRBD2 TRBV11-1 CASSPAGVRTGELFF
NA TRBV19 CASSIKQGYEQYF
NA TRBV11-3 CASSPSRVGEQYF
NA TRBV9 CASSVGGSQETQYF
TRBD2 TRBV15 CATSTSGRGYNEQFF
TRBD1 TRBV27 CASSPRTGLGLEAFF
TRBD1 TRBV5-4 CASSLKQGDQETQYF
NA TRBV15 CATSRLNRWGNEKLFF
TRBD1 TRBV28 CASSPRDRHGYTF
TRBD2 TRBV5-4 CASSFLLAGHNEQFF
NA TRBV5-1 CASGTSGLYEQYF
NA TRBV4-1 CASSQAGTDTQYF
NA TRBV7-9 CASSLEGPYEQYF
NA TRBV27 CASSFMGPGSGNTIYF
NA TRBV10-1 CASSGQGLYEQYF
NA TRBV28 CASSSSGAGTEAFF
TRBD1 TRBV15 CATSRGVPDRGRTDTQYF
NA TRBV20-1 CTNADTQYF
TRBD1 TRBV9 CASTGTGDRQGRTSTDTQYF
TRBD1 TRBV5-1 CASSRQGYEQYF
TRBD1 TRBV5-4 CASSLGRDRMYGYTF
TRBD2 TRBV15 CATSPPPSGGTDTQYF
TRBD1 TRBV5-4 CASSSPGQTNEQYF
TRBD1 TRBV5-1 CASSSSPPPGGHEQYF
TRBD2 TRBV9 CASSALTSGSLQETQYF
NA TRBV4-2 CASSQVSSTYEQYF
NA TRBV28 CASSLPINGYTF
NA TRBV5-8 CASSSGPSTYEQYF
TRBD1 TRBV5-1 CASRDRGTAYEQYF
NA TRBV5-4 CASSRGGPLNTEAFF
NA TRBV10-3 CAISVKYEQYF
TRBD1 TRBV4-1 CASSTGTVTGELFF